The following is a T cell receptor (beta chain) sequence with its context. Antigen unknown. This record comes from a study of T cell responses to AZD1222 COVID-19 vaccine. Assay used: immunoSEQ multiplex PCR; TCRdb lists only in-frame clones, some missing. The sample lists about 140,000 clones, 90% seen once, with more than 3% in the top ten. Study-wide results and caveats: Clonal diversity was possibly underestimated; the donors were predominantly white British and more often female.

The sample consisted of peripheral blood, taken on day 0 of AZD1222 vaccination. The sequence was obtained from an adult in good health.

CDR3 in amino acids: CASSRRGTYEQYF. CDR3 coding DNA: TGTGCCAGTAGTAGGCGGGGGACCTACGAGCAGTACTTC. The chain employs TRBV19 and TRBJ2-7; 7 positions agree with TRBD2. V shed 4 bases and J 2 bases; nucleotides not matched to a gene: 2. The CDR3 sequence is 13 residues long. The germline CDR1 and CDR2 sequences are LNHDA and SQIVND (reference sequence).